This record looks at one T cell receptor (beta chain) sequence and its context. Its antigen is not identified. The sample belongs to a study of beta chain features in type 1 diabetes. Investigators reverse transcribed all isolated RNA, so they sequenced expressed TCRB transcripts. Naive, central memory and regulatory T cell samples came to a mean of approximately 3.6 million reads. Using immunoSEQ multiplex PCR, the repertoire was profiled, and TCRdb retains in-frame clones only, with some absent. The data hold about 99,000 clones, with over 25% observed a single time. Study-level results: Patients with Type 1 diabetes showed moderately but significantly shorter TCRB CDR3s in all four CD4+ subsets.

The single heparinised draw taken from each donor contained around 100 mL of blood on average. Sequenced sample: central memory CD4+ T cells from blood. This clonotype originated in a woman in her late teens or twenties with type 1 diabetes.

CDR3 sequence: CASSLGATGVETQYF. The DNA of the CDR3 is TGTGCCAGCAGCTTAGGGGCAACGGGAGTGGAGACCCAGTACTTC. V gene TRBV7-9 combines with J gene TRBJ2-5, with D possibly being TRBD2 (6 bases). Trimming left V 1 base short and J 5 bases short, with 14 bases between. In germline, CDR1 is SEHNR, CDR2 FQNEAQ (reference sequence). This CDR3 has 15 residues.